These 29 T cell receptor beta chains came from one sample sequenced in a study of identical twins. One entry per CDR3 protein, called by TCRdb with MiXCR from the 5' RACE reads. This table holds 200,000 to 250,000 distinct CDR3 sequences, 11% to 15% found once. Sample: memory (CD45RO+) T cells sorted from blood. These receptors all come from a woman aged 18-29 years in good health.

This clonotype appeared a few times. This chain uses TRBV10-2 with TRBJ2-2, with D tentatively TRBD1 (6 bases). Germline CDR1 and CDR2: WSHSY and SAAADI. The germline V and J ends were trimmed by 4 bases and 9 bases, with 15 bases remaining between them. The CDR3 is 14 residues long. CDR3 sequence reads: CASSVGTSFRELFF. The CDR3 DNA reads TGCGCCAGCAGTGTAGGGACAAGTTTCAGGGAGCTGTTTTTT.

This clonotype was detected a few times. J is TRBJ1-1 and V is TRBV7-6, with 8 bases that match TRBD1. With V trimmed by 1 base and J by 1 base, 2 bases remained unmatched. This CDR3 has 15 amino acids. Germline-derived CDR1 and CDR2 are SGHVS and FNYEAQ. The CDR3 DNA sequence: TGTGCCAGCAGCTTAGGACAGGGGAAGAACACTGAAGCTTTCTTT. This gives the protein CASSLGQGKNTEAFF.

This clonotype showed up many times. J is TRBJ1-3 and V is TRBV6-1; tentative D call: TRBD1 (5 bases). Trimming cost V 6 bases and J 3 bases, with 12 bases left between them. Germline CDR1 reads MNHNS; CDR2 reads SASEGT. The CDR3 length is 14 residues. The CDR3 DNA sequence: TGTGCCAGCAGCGACGTGGGGCTTGGAAACACCATATATTTT. Protein: CASSDVGLGNTIYF.

The chain joins TRBV11-2 to TRBJ2-2, with D perhaps matching TRBD1 (6 bases). The germline CDR1 and CDR2 sequences are SGHAT and FQNNGV. The length of the CDR3 is 13 residues. Deletions cut 5 bases from V and 7 bases from J, with 11 bases between. This CDR3 reads CASSPQGHGELFF. For the CDR3, the DNA is TGTGCCAGCAGCCCGCAGGGACACGGGGAGCTGTTTTTT.

The V call is TRBV11-2, the J call TRBJ2-5, with TRBD1 as a possible D gene (5 bases). The CDR3 is made up of 13 amino acids. V gave up 5 bases and J gave up 7 bases, with 14 bases separating them. Germline-derived CDR1 and CDR2 are SGHAT and FQNNGV. This CDR3 reads CASSLGAVGTQYF. The CDR3 DNA follows: TGTGCCAGCAGCCTAGGGGCGGTTGGGACCCAGTACTTC.

The chain has TRBV29-1 and TRBJ2-6; D ambiguous. Between the trimmed V and J ends, which lost 5 bases and 3 bases, there was a span of 8 bases. The germline V gene encodes CDR1 SQVTM and CDR2 ANQGSEA. The CDR3 consists of 13 residues. CDR3 nucleotide sequence: TGCAGCGTTTCCCTTGATGGGGCCAACGTCCTGACTTTC. Amino acid sequence: CSVSLDGANVLTF.

Concerning this clonotype: At one end the junction does not follow the germline gene, possibly because of a read error. The chain combines TRBV2 with TRBJ2-2, with D possibly being TRBD2 (6 bases). This CDR3 comprises 14 residues. The germline V gene encodes CDR1 SNHLY and CDR2 FYNNEI. CDR3 bases: TGTGCCAGCAATGGACTATCGAACGCCGGGGAGCTGTTTTTT. Its protein product is CASNGLSNAGELFF.

The gene calls are TRBV6-2 or TRBV6-3 and TRBJ2-2; 13 bases agree with TRBD2. The ends lost 6 bases at V and 1 base at J; junction bases unmatched: 8. This CDR3 spans 18 amino acids. Germline V gene data show CDR1 as MNHEY and CDR2 as SVGEGT. CDR3 nucleotides: TGTGCCAGCAGCCTCCGGACTAGCGGGAGCCGGAACACCGGGGAGCTGTTTTTT. Amino acid sequence: CASSLRTSGSRNTGELFF.

The gene calls are TRBV7-8 and TRBJ2-3, with TRBD2 matching 13 bases. This CDR3 is built from 18 residues. V shed 5 bases and J 0 bases; nucleotides not matched to a gene: 8. CDR1 SGHVS and CDR2 FQNEAQ come from the germline V gene. CDR3 DNA: TGTGCCAGCAGCCACGGACTAGCGGGGGCCTCTAGCACAGATACGCAGTATTTT. Residues: CASSHGLAGASSTDTQYF.

This clonotype was counted between two and nine times. CDR3 in amino acids: CASSPQGTNTDTQYF. Here the CDR3 DNA reads TGTGCCAGCAGTCCGCAGGGGACTAACACAGATACGCAGTATTTT. This chain links TRBV6-1 with TRBJ2-3; TRBD2 might be the D (7 bases). This CDR3 comprises 15 residues. Germline V gene lookup returns CDR1 MNHNS and CDR2 SASEGT. Trimming removed 5 bases from V and 2 bases from J, with 14 bases in between.

This clonotype was seen only a few times. The V and J genes are TRBV20-1 and TRBJ2-1; 10 positions match TRBD2. Per the germline V gene, CDR1 is DFQATT and CDR2 is SNEGSKA (reference sequence). The trim removed 5 bases at V and 1 base at J, leaving 8 bases unmatched. This CDR3 region has 16 residues. In nucleotides, the CDR3 is TGCAGTGCTCCAGATACTAGCGGGGCTTCCTACAATGAGCAGTTCTTC. Protein: CSAPDTSGASYNEQFF.

This clonotype was detected only a few times. The chain employs TRBV18 and TRBJ2-5, with 7 bases aligning to TRBD1. CDR1 is KGHSH, CDR2 LQKENI, per germline. V was pared by 4 bases and J by 5 bases, with 13 bases of the junction left unmatched. The CDR3 has 16 residues. This CDR3 reads CASSLRTGSGVETQYF. The CDR3 DNA sequence: TGTGCCAGCTCACTACGGACAGGTTCCGGCGTGGAGACCCAGTACTTC.

The DNA for the CDR3 is TGTGCCAGCAGCTTAGACACGCTTTGGGGGCCCCAGCATTTT. It translates to CASSLDTLWGPQHF. The chain carries TRBV7-9 and TRBJ1-5; D is unresolved. CDR1 is SEHNR, CDR2 FQNEAQ, per germline (reference sequence). The CDR3 contains 14 residues. V was clipped by 1 base and J by 9 bases, with 13 bases between them.

There are many counts of this clonotype. V and J are TRBV7-6 and TRBJ2-7; 8 bases are shared with TRBD1. CDR3 length: 15 residues. V lost 2 bases, J lost 0 bases, and 3 bases stayed unmatched. Germline assignment: CDR1 SGHVS and CDR2 FNYEAQ. CDR3 sequence reads: CASSLTGGYSYEQYF. In DNA form, the CDR3 reads TGTGCCAGCAGCTTAACAGGGGGTTACTCCTACGAGCAGTACTTC.

This clonotype occurred many times. V usage is TRBV20-1 and J usage is TRBJ1-1; a weak D match, TRBD1 (5 bases). The CDR3 length is 13 residues. V dropped 0 bases and J dropped 0 bases, with 5 bases sitting between them. The germline CDR1 and CDR2 sequences are DFQATT and SNEGSKA (reference sequence). The CDR3 DNA is TGCAGTGCTAGAGAGGACATGAACACTGAAGCTTTCTTT. Translation gives CSAREDMNTEAFF.

This clonotype was recorded at least ten times. This chain connects TRBV5-1 to TRBJ1-6; the D gene is possibly TRBD1 (6 bases). The length of the CDR3 is 14 residues. In germline, CDR1 is SGHRS, CDR2 YFSETQ. V lost 5 bases and J lost 8, with 14 bases in between. CDR3 in amino acids: CASRETGGYSPLHF. In DNA, the CDR3 is TGCGCCAGCAGGGAGACAGGCGGATATTCACCCCTCCACTTT.

The table lists this clonotype with a few counts. The rearrangement joins TRBV30 to TRBJ2-7; 7 nucleotides align to TRBD1. The CDR3 is 15 amino acids. Germline assignment: CDR1 GTSNPN and CDR2 SVGIG (reference sequence). Trimming at V came to 2 bases and at J to 2 bases, leaving 9 bases not matched to a gene. The CDR3 is CAWSRYGTATYEQYF. In nucleotides, the CDR3 is TGTGCCTGGAGTAGATATGGGACAGCCACCTACGAGCAGTACTTC.

The J gene is TRBJ2-1, the V gene TRBV20-1; perhaps TRBD2 as D (5 bases). The CDR3 sequence is 16 residues long. Germline CDR1 reads DFQATT; CDR2 reads SNEGSKA (reference sequence). Between the trimmed V and J ends, which lost 3 bases and 4 bases, there was a span of 19 bases. In DNA form, the CDR3 reads TGCAGTGCTAGCTCACTCGGCGGGCCCTCTTACAATGAGCAGTTCTTC. Translated: CSASSLGGPSYNEQFF.

At least ten counts were recorded for this clonotype. The chain is built from TRBV7-2 and TRBJ1-1; maybe TRBD1 (6 bases). Trimming took 8 bases from V and 6 from J, leaving 22 bases between them. CDR3 length: 15 residues. From germline, CDR1 is SGHTA and CDR2 FQGNSA. DNA for the CDR3: TGTGCCAGCTCACTCCAATGGGGCGGGGGCGCTGAAGCTTTCTTT. Amino acids: CASSLQWGGGAEAFF.

The genes are TRBV27 and TRBJ2-3; 9 bases agree with TRBD1. V lost 5 bases and J lost 5; bases outside the gene matches: 8. Germline V gene data show CDR1 as MNHEY and CDR2 as SMNVEV (reference sequence). The CDR3 is 15 amino acids. The CDR3 bases are TGTGCCAGCAGTGACCCTAGACAGGGGGGAGATACGCAGTATTTT. Translating gives CASSDPRQGGDTQYF.

The rearrangement uses TRBV10-3 and TRBJ2-1; D not certain. Trimming took 3 bases from V and 9 from J, leaving 9 bases between them. From germline, CDR1 is ENHRY and CDR2 SYGVKD. The CDR3 spans 12 residues. The CDR3 protein is CAISDGSSEQFF. The CDR3 DNA sequence: TGTGCCATCAGTGACGGCAGTAGTGAGCAGTTCTTC.

The chain recombines TRBV7-8 with TRBJ2-3; TRBD2 might be the D (5 bases). Germline V gene sequence: CDR1 SGHVS, CDR2 FQNEAQ. Trimming stripped 5 bases from V and 0 bases from J, with 12 bases between. The CDR3 is 15 amino acids. The CDR3 DNA is TGTGCCAGCAGCCAGAACCGGGGAAGCACAGATACGCAGTATTTT. Translation gives CASSQNRGSTDTQYF. Together with reference TRBV7-8 and TRBJ2-3, the CDR3 gives the full variable domain: GAGVSQSPRYKVAKRGQDVALRCDPISGHVSLFWYQQALGQGPEFLTYFQNEAQLDKSGLPSDRFFAERPEGSVSTLKIQRTQQEDSAVYLCASSQNRGSTDTQYFGPGTRLTVL.

Only a few counts were recorded for this clonotype. The chain employs TRBV5-1 and TRBJ2-7; the D gene is possibly TRBD1 (5 bases). This CDR3 has 12 amino acids. Germline V gene lookup returns CDR1 SGHRS and CDR2 YFSETQ. The V end lost 4 bases, the J end lost 5 bases, and 10 bases lay between the germline ends. CDR3 DNA sequence: TGCGCCAGCAGCCGACAGAACGACGAGCAGTACTTC. Translation gives CASSRQNDEQYF. Combining the CDR3 with reference TRBV5-1 and TRBJ2-7 gives the whole variable domain KAGVTQTPRYLIKTRGQQVTLSCSPISGHRSVSWYQQTPGQGLQFLFEYFSETQRNKGNFPGRFSGRQFSNSRSEMNVSTLELGDSALYLCASSRQNDEQYFGPGTRLTVT.

The chain combines TRBV9 with TRBJ2-1, with D possibly TRBD1 on 5 matching bases. The CDR3 covers 13 residues. V shed 4 bases and J shed 10 bases, with 15 bases lying between them. Germline V gene lookup returns CDR1 SGDLS and CDR2 YYNGEE. CDR3 bases: TGTGCCAGCAGCACACAGGCATCAGGCGAGCAGTTCTTC. Residues: CASSTQASGEQFF.

V usage is TRBV12-3 or TRBV12-4 and J usage is TRBJ2-5, with D possibly being TRBD2 (5 bases). The CDR3 totals 14 residues. V lost 1 base and J 7 bases, leaving 13 bases between the germline ends. The DNA for the CDR3 is TGTGCCAGCAGTTTAGTTGGTAGCGAGGGGACCCAGTACTTC. This gives the protein CASSLVGSEGTQYF.

This rearrangement joins TRBV6-2 or TRBV6-3 to TRBJ1-2, with no clear D. This CDR3 has 12 amino acids. Germline CDR1 is MNHEY and CDR2 is SVGEGT. V lost 9 bases and J 5 bases, leaving 13 bases between the germline ends. As DNA, the CDR3 is TGTGCCAGTTGTGTGCCTGGGTATGGCTACACCTTC. It specifies CASCVPGYGYTF.

The J gene is TRBJ1-2, the V gene TRBV20-1; D not resolved. V lost 3 bases and J 8 bases, leaving 19 bases between the germline ends. The germline gives CDR1 DFQATT, CDR2 SNEGSKA (reference sequence). This CDR3 has 14 residues. The CDR3 reads CSASVSPDGWGYTF. Here the CDR3 DNA reads TGCAGTGCTAGTGTCTCCCCGGACGGCTGGGGCTACACCTTC.

This chain joins TRBV5-1 and TRBJ2-2; TRBD2 aligns across 11 bases. The germline V gene has CDR1 SGHRS and CDR2 YFSETQ. The CDR3 is 16 residues long. V was pared by 4 bases and J by 7 bases, with 9 bases of the junction left unmatched. The CDR3 loop reads CASSPGTSGFFGELFF. CDR3 coding DNA: TGCGCCAGCAGCCCGGGGACTAGCGGATTCTTCGGGGAGCTGTTTTTT.

This clonotype was seen more than once but under ten times. This rearrangement joins TRBV20-1 to TRBJ1-5, with D maybe TRBD1 (6 bases). Germline CDR1 DFQATT, CDR2 SNEGSKA (reference sequence). Trimming took off 2 bases at V and 7 bases at J, with 9 bases between the two ends. The CDR3 is made up of 12 amino acids. CDR3 sequence (DNA): TGCAGTGCTAGAAGGACAGAACAGCCCCAGCATTTT. Protein: CSARRTEQPQHF.